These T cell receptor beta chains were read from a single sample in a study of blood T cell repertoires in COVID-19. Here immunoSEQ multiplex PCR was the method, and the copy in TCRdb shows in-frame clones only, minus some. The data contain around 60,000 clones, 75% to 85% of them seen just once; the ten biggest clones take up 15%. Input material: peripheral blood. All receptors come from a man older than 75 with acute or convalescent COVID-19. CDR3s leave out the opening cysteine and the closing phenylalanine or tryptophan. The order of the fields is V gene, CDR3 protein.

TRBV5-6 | ASSLGTGGHGYT
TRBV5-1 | ASRFGGSGYT
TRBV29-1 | SVETSGGPSYNEQF
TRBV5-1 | ASSLPSGANVLT
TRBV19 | ASITGGASGNTIY
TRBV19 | ASSKASSYNEQF
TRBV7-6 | ASSSGNSYREKLF
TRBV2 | ASNLQGYNQPQH
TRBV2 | ASRTQGGTNEKLF
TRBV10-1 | ASSDLCGRSSYNSPLH
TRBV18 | ASSRDSGANVLT